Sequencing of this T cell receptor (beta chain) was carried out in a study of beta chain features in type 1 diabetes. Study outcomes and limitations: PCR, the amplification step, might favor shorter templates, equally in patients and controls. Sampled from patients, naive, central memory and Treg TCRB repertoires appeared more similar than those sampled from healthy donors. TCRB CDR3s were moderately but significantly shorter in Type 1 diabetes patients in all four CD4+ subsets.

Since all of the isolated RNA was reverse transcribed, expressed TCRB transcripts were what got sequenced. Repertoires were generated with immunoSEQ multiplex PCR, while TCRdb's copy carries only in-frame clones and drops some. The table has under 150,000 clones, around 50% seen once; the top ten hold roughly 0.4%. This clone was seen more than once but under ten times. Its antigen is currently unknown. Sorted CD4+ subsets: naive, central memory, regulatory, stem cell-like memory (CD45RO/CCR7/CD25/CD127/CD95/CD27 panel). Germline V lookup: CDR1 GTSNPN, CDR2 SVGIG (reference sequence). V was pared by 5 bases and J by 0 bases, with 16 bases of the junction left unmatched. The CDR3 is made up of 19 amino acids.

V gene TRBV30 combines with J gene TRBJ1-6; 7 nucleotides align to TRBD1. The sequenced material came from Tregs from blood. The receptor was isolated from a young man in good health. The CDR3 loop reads CAWCRDSLTGSSYNSPLHF. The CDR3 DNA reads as TGTGCCTGGTGCCGGGACAGTCTAACCGGCAGCTCCTATAATTCACCCCTCCACTTT.